Presented here are 29 T cell receptor beta chains from one specimen sequenced in a study of OX40 agonist ivuxolimab in advanced cancers. Clones were read by immunoSEQ multiplex PCR, and TCRdb kept only the in-frame ones, dropping some. The data show around 90,000 clones, more than 85% seen once. The specimen was CD4+ or CD8+ T cells sorted from blood, collected in a trial of the OX40 agonist ivuxolimab. Source of these receptors: an adult with an advanced solid tumor such as melanoma, head and neck, liver or kidney cancer.

The gene calls are TRBV6-1 and TRBJ2-7, with 9 bases lining up with TRBD1. With V trimmed by 6 bases and J by 9 bases, 9 bases remained unmatched. The CDR3 is 13 residues long. Germline-derived CDR1 and CDR2 are MNHNS and SASEGT. CDR3 sequence (DNA): TGTGCCAGCAGCCAACAGGGGGCTGGGGTGCAGTACTTC. Translating it yields CASSQQGAGVQYF.

The rearrangement uses TRBV11-2 and TRBJ2-7, with unresolved D. This CDR3 is 13 amino acids long. The germline V gene encodes CDR1 SGHAT and CDR2 FQNNGV. The V end was cut by 5 bases, the J end by 6 bases, with 14 bases between. The CDR3 DNA follows: TGTGCCAGCAGCCCTAGTACCAACCCCGAGCAGTACTTC. This gives the protein CASSPSTNPEQYF.

The sample holds a few counts of this clone. The chain recombines TRBV7-2 with TRBJ2-7; D is uncertain. The V gene's germline CDR1 is SGHTA and CDR2 FQGNSA. Trimming pared 5 bases from V and 3 bases from J, leaving 14 bases between. This CDR3 contains 14 residues. CDR3 coding DNA: TGTGCCAGCAGCCGACAAGGTGGTGGCTACGAGCAGTACTTC. Residues: CASSRQGGGYEQYF.

The chain employs TRBV6-5 and TRBJ1-6; D gene unclear. CDR1 and CDR2 from the germline V gene are MNHEY and SVGAGI. The CDR3 is 16 amino acids. Trimming shortened V by 0 bases and J by 5 bases, and 11 bases separated the two germline ends. The CDR3 sequence is CASSYSWAGNNSPLHF. CDR3 nucleotides: TGTGCCAGCAGTTACTCCTGGGCAGGAAATAATTCACCCCTCCACTTT.

The chain is built from TRBV4-3 and TRBJ2-2, with D perhaps TRBD2 (5 bases). CDR3 length equals 15 residues. The V end lost 0 bases, the J end lost 4 bases, and 9 bases lay between the germline ends. Germline V lookup: CDR1 LGHNA, CDR2 YSLEER. The CDR3 DNA reads as TGCGCCAGCAGCCAAGAACCAGGACTCACCGGGGAGCTGTTTTTT. Translated, it gives CASSQEPGLTGELFF.

The V gene is TRBV5-5, the J gene TRBJ2-7, with D perhaps matching TRBD1 (6 bases). Germline V gene data show CDR1 as SGHKS and CDR2 as YYEKEE (reference sequence). Trimming pared 1 base from V and 3 bases from J, leaving 20 bases between. The CDR3 totals 17 residues. CDR3 protein: CASSLRWSGESHYEQYF. CDR3 in DNA: TGTGCCAGCAGCTTGCGTTGGTCAGGGGAATCTCACTACGAGCAGTACTTC.

V gene TRBV28 combines with J gene TRBJ2-5, with TRBD1 identical over 9 bases. The J segment lost 13 bases and the V segment lost 7 bases, leaving 10 bases of the junction unmatched. The germline CDR1 and CDR2 sequences are MDHEN and SYDVKM. The CDR3 is 12 residues long. CDR3: CASTTQGAARYF. In DNA, the CDR3 is TGTGCCAGCACCACACAGGGGGCGGCCCGGTACTTC.

A few counts support this clone. The chain is built from TRBV25-1 and TRBJ1-1, with TRBD1 as a possible D gene (6 bases). CDR1 and CDR2 (germline): MGHDK, SYGVNS. This CDR3 comprises 16 residues. Trimming stripped 1 base from V and 1 base from J, with 13 bases between. The DNA for the CDR3 is TGTGCCAGCAGTGAATCGAACCTCAGGGGGAACACTGAAGCTTTCTTT. Translation: CASSESNLRGNTEAFF.

The chain links TRBV30 to TRBJ2-6; D unclear. With 0 bases removed from V and 2 bases from J, the gap between germline ends came to 8 bases. Germline V gene sequence: CDR1 GTSNPN, CDR2 SVGIG (reference sequence). This CDR3 has 15 residues. As DNA, the CDR3 is TGTGCCTGGAGTGTGAGTAGAGCTGGGGCCAACGTCCTGACTTTC. It is translated as CAWSVSRAGANVLTF.

V gene TRBV6-5 combines with J gene TRBJ1-5, with D maybe TRBD1 (6 bases). Trimming shortened V by 5 bases and J by 7 bases, and 15 bases separated the two germline ends. The CDR3 runs to 14 residues. Germline assignment: CDR1 MNHEY and CDR2 SVGAGI. This CDR3 is CASSVHGGGQPQHF. The CDR3 bases are TGTGCCAGCAGTGTCCACGGGGGCGGACAGCCCCAGCATTTT.

The V gene is TRBV7-3, the J gene TRBJ1-6; no definite D call. Germline V CDR1 and CDR2: SGHTA, FQGTGA. The CDR3 length is 15 residues. The V gene lost 1 base and the J gene lost 4 bases, with 8 bases spanning the gap. The CDR3 loop reads CASSLKAGYNSPLHF. CDR3 sequence (DNA): TGTGCCAGCAGCTTAAAAGCGGGGTATAATTCACCCCTCCACTTT.

This sequence joins TRBV6-6 and TRBJ1-1, with D possibly being TRBD1 (5 bases). V was cut by 10 bases and J by 1 base, with 16 bases left in between. This CDR3 is 14 amino acids long. The germline gives CDR1 MNHNY, CDR2 SVGAGI (reference sequence). The CDR3 reads CATGLGTGNTEAFF. DNA for the CDR3: TGTGCCACCGGACTTGGGACGGGGAACACTGAAGCTTTCTTT.

The chain couples TRBV7-2 to TRBJ2-7; TRBD1 is a possible D gene (5 bases). The V gene's germline CDR1 is SGHTA and CDR2 FQGNSA. The CDR3 loop spans 17 amino acids. Trimming stripped 0 bases from V and 5 bases from J, with 20 bases between. The chain's CDR3 is CASSLADIRSISHEQYF. The DNA of the CDR3 is TGTGCCAGCAGCTTAGCGGACATAAGATCAATCAGTCACGAGCAGTACTTC.

V gene TRBV28 combines with J gene TRBJ2-7; 8 bases are shared with TRBD1. Germline V gene lookup returns CDR1 MDHEN and CDR2 SYDVKM. J gave up 12 bases and V 7 bases, and 14 bases lay outside the gene matches. The length of the CDR3 is 13 residues. Here the CDR3 DNA reads TGTGCCAGCACCACCGGACAGGGCGCTTCGTGGTACTTC. Residues: CASTTGQGASWYF.

V gene TRBV7-2 combines with J gene TRBJ2-5; D is uncertain. Trimming cost V 5 bases and J 2 bases, with 18 bases left between them. This CDR3 has 16 residues. Germline V gives CDR1 SGHTA, CDR2 FQGNSA. The CDR3 sequence: CASSPRYRGSQETQYF. In DNA form, the CDR3 reads TGTGCCAGCAGCCCCAGGTATCGCGGTTCTCAAGAGACCCAGTACTTC.

This chain links TRBV7-9 with TRBJ1-3; D is perhaps TRBD1 (5 bases). This CDR3 has 15 residues. Trimming cost V 5 bases and J 7 bases, with 18 bases left between them. Per germline, CDR1 SEHNR and CDR2 FQNEAQ (reference sequence). CDR3 bases: TGTGCCAGCAGCCCAGTGGTTGGCAGGGAGAACACCATATATTTT. This translates into CASSPVVGRENTIYF.

V gene TRBV7-2 combines with J gene TRBJ1-3; D unclear. Germline V gives CDR1 SGHTA, CDR2 FQGNSA. The CDR3 is 14 amino acids. Deletions cut 1 base from V and 8 bases from J, with 12 bases between. The CDR3 nucleotides are TGTGCCAGCAGCTTAGGGGGAGGGTTAGACACCATATATTTT. It yields the protein CASSLGGGLDTIYF.

The rearrangement links TRBV7-9 to TRBJ2-1, with 9 bases fitting TRBD2. CDR1 is SEHNR, CDR2 FQNEAQ, per germline (reference sequence). The J segment lost 0 bases and the V segment lost 8 bases, leaving 5 bases of the junction unmatched. This CDR3 contains 15 residues. The CDR3 DNA reads as TGTGCCAGCCTCCGCGGGGGGGGCTCCTACAATGAGCAGTTCTTC. The encoded protein is CASLRGGGSYNEQFF.

V usage is TRBV6-6 and J usage is TRBJ1-4; maybe TRBD1 (6 bases). V gave up 2 bases and J gave up 8 bases, with 9 bases separating them. Germline CDR1 MNHNY, CDR2 SVGAGI (reference sequence). The CDR3 totals 13 residues. CDR3 region: CASSYGQSEKLFF. CDR3 in DNA: TGTGCCAGCAGTTACGGACAGTCGGAAAAACTGTTTTTT.

The chain couples TRBV4-2 to TRBJ2-3; 9 bases align to TRBD2. CDR3 length: 15 residues. Germline V gives CDR1 LGHNA, CDR2 YNFKEQ. Germline trimming cut 4 bases from V and 4 bases from J; bases unmatched to any gene: 6. The CDR3 region is CASSPTSGPADTQYF. CDR3 DNA: TGTGCCAGCAGCCCGACTAGCGGTCCCGCAGATACGCAGTATTTT.

This chain joins TRBV4-1 and TRBJ1-2; no clear D. CDR3 size: 14 residues. The germline CDR1 and CDR2 sequences are MGHRA and YSYEKL. Trimming removed 2 bases at V and 7 bases at J, with 14 bases between. CDR3 amino acids: CASSQFWEEPGYTF. CDR3 bases: TGCGCCAGCAGCCAATTCTGGGAGGAACCTGGCTACACCTTC.

This chain links TRBV5-4 with TRBJ2-7, with 8 bases that match TRBD2. The CDR3 has 14 residues. J gave up 1 base and V 4 bases, and 4 bases lay outside the gene matches. Germline values: CDR1 SGHNT, CDR2 YYREEE (reference sequence). The CDR3 sequence is CASSPGGGSYEQYF. CDR3 nucleotides: TGTGCCAGCAGCCCCGGCGGGGGGTCCTACGAGCAGTACTTC.

The V call is TRBV30, the J call TRBJ1-2; TRBD1 matches 7 bases. Germline V gene lookup returns CDR1 GTSNPN and CDR2 SVGIG (reference sequence). The CDR3 length is 13 residues. J gave up 4 bases and V 4 bases, and 6 bases lay outside the gene matches. The CDR3, as DNA: TGTGCCTGGACAAGACAGGGTGGCTATGGCTACACCTTC. Protein: CAWTRQGGYGYTF.

The chain joins TRBV11-3 to TRBJ1-1; D possibly corresponds to TRBD1 (5 bases). Germline CDR1 SGHNT, CDR2 YENEEA. The CDR3 consists of 12 residues. The V and J ends lost 6 bases and 1 base respectively, with 6 bases between them. CDR3 sequence reads: CASSQGNTEAFF. Here the CDR3 DNA reads TGTGCCAGCAGTCAGGGGAACACTGAAGCTTTCTTT.

This clone showed up just a few times. V gene TRBV5-1 combines with J gene TRBJ1-1; TRBD1 might be the D (6 bases). This CDR3 region has 15 residues. Germline CDR1 and CDR2: SGHRS and YFSETQ. The V end was cut by 4 bases, the J end by 0 bases, with 13 bases between. This CDR3 reads CASSPRTDLNTEAFF. The CDR3 bases are TGCGCCAGCAGCCCACGGACAGATTTGAACACTGAAGCTTTCTTT.

This clone was seen only once. The chain uses TRBV18 and TRBJ2-7; 8 positions agree with TRBD2. CDR1 is KGHSH, CDR2 LQKENI, per germline. J gave up 0 bases and V 0 bases, and 7 bases lay outside the gene matches. The CDR3 spans 17 residues. CDR3 in amino acids: CASSPPVTGGPSYEQYF. Here the CDR3 DNA reads TGTGCCAGCTCACCACCGGTAACGGGAGGGCCCTCCTACGAGCAGTACTTC. Combining the CDR3 with reference TRBV18 and TRBJ2-7 gives the whole variable domain NAGVMQNPRHLVRRRGQEARLRCSPMKGHSHVYWYRQLPEEGLKFMVYLQKENIIDESGMPKERFSAEFPKEGPSILRIQQVVRGDSAAYFCASSPPVTGGPSYEQYFGPGTRLTVT.

The chain combines TRBV2 with TRBJ1-4, with unresolved D. The CDR3 is made up of 16 amino acids. The germline CDR1 and CDR2 sequences are SNHLY and FYNNEI. Trimming took off 7 bases at V and 4 bases at J, with 19 bases between the two ends. Here the CDR3 DNA reads TGTGCCAGCAAACGACTCGAAGGGTCCTTTAATGAAAAACTGTTTTTT. Encoded protein: CASKRLEGSFNEKLFF.

The genes are TRBV14 and TRBJ1-5; D is unclear. Trimming left V 0 bases short and J 4 bases short, with 4 bases between. The V gene's germline CDR1 is SGHDN and CDR2 FVKESK. The CDR3 contains 13 residues. CDR3 in DNA: TGTGCCAGCAGCCAAGATTTGAATCAGCCCCAGCATTTT. Amino acids: CASSQDLNQPQHF.

The rearrangement links TRBV23-1 to TRBJ2-7, with D possibly being TRBD2 (6 bases). TRBV23-1 is placed among ORFs of uncertain function. Between the trimmed V and J ends, which lost 8 bases and 0 bases, there was a span of 26 bases. The CDR3 runs 18 residues. CDR3 loop: CASSLEIGYEDYSYEQYF. CDR3 nucleotides: TGCGCCAGCTCTCTAGAGATCGGGTATGAGGACTACTCCTACGAGCAGTACTTC.